One and the same sample provided the 15 T cell receptor beta chains below, sequenced in a study of blood T cell repertoires in COVID-19. Clones were read by immunoSEQ multiplex PCR, and TCRdb kept only the in-frame ones, dropping some. This sample carries 200,000 to 250,000 clones, more than 75% of them seen once, and the ten largest clones take less than 8.5%. The source material was peripheral blood. These receptors all come from a woman in her seventies with active or convalescent COVID-19.

A remark on this clone: This specimen includes other DNA sequences encoding the same CDR3. The V and J genes are TRBV7-2 and TRBJ2-1; 7 bases match TRBD2. Trimming took 1 base from V and 2 from J; bases not matched to a gene: 2. CDR1 is SGHTA, CDR2 FQGNSA, per germline. This CDR3 has 15 amino acids. The chain's CDR3 is CASSLGGGTYNEQFF. CDR3 coding DNA: TGTGCCAGCAGCTTAGGGGGGGGGACCTACAATGAGCAGTTCTTC.

The genes are TRBV5-1 and TRBJ1-2, with D unclear. Trimming left V 1 base short and J 6 bases short, with 10 bases between. From germline, CDR1 is SGHRS and CDR2 YFSETQ. This CDR3 has 13 amino acids. The CDR3 loop is CASSLIEGHGYTF. The CDR3 DNA reads TGCGCCAGCAGCTTGATAGAGGGTCATGGCTACACCTTC.

The rearrangement links TRBV7-2 to TRBJ2-1, with a tentative D call TRBD1 (6 bases). This CDR3 contains 13 residues. Deletions cut 2 bases from V and 5 bases from J, with 7 bases between. Germline assignment: CDR1 SGHTA and CDR2 FQGNSA. The CDR3 protein is CASSLYRDNEQFF. The CDR3 nucleotides are TGTGCCAGCAGCTTATACAGGGACAATGAGCAGTTCTTC. Drawing the rest from reference TRBV7-2 and TRBJ2-1, the complete variable domain is GAGVSQSPSNKVTEKGKDVELRCDPISGHTALYWYRQSLGQGLEFLIYFQGNSAPDKSGLPSDRFSAERTGGSVSTLTIQRTQQEDSAVYLCASSLYRDNEQFFGPGTRLTVL.

V usage is TRBV6-1 and J usage is TRBJ1-1; maybe TRBD1 (6 bases). Germline V lookup: CDR1 MNHNS, CDR2 SASEGT. The V and J ends lost 4 bases and 0 bases respectively, with 15 bases between them. This CDR3 is 16 amino acids long. CDR3 in DNA: TGTGCCAGCAGTGCCCCCCGGACAGAAATGAACACTGAAGCTTTCTTT. Translation gives CASSAPRTEMNTEAFF.

This sequence joins TRBV3-1 (or the pseudogene TRBV3-2) and TRBJ2-2; D is undetermined. The CDR3 has 13 amino acids. Trimming removed 6 bases from V and 5 bases from J, with 10 bases in between. From germline, CDR1 is LGHDT and CDR2 YNNKEL (reference sequence). This CDR3 is CASRPALTGELFF. CDR3 DNA: TGTGCCAGCAGACCCGCACTGACCGGGGAGCTGTTTTTT.

The CDR3 sequence: CASTTQGLNTEAFF. In nucleotides, the CDR3 is TGTGCCAGCACCACACAGGGTCTGAACACTGAAGCTTTCTTT. V and J are TRBV2 and TRBJ1-1; tentative D call: TRBD1 (6 bases). CDR3 length equals 14 residues. Germline V gene lookup returns CDR1 SNHLY and CDR2 FYNNEI. V lost 7 bases and J lost 0, with 12 bases in between.

This chain joins TRBV29-1 and TRBJ1-1; possible D gene TRBD1, 5 bases. V gave up 4 bases and J gave up 8 bases, with 17 bases separating them. CDR1 and CDR2 from the germline V gene are SQVTM and ANQGSEA. The length of the CDR3 is 13 residues. The CDR3 bases are TGCAGCGTTGGGGGGGGACCCGCGAGCGAAGCTTTCTTT. Translated, it gives CSVGGGPASEAFF.

This clone was recorded only once. V is TRBV27 and J is TRBJ2-6; D is unclear. V lost 5 bases to trimming and J lost 0 bases, with 11 bases between them. Per germline, CDR1 MNHEY and CDR2 SMNVEV (reference sequence). The CDR3 is made up of 16 amino acids. The CDR3 here is CASSQYKSSGANVLTF. Here the CDR3 DNA reads TGTGCCAGCAGTCAGTACAAGTCCTCTGGGGCCAACGTCCTGACTTTC.

The chain combines TRBV7-9 with TRBJ2-2, with TRBD1 identical over 8 bases. The CDR3 has 17 residues. Germline lookup yields CDR1 SEHNR and CDR2 FQNEAQ (reference sequence). The junction had 13 bases not matched to a gene; V was cut back by 7 bases and J by 3 bases. CDR3 in amino acids: CASTSLRQGTYTGELFF. DNA for the CDR3: TGTGCCAGCACCTCACTACGACAGGGGACTTACACCGGGGAGCTGTTTTTT.

The chain combines TRBV10-3 with TRBJ1-2; unclear D gene. V dropped 6 bases and J dropped 8 bases, with 13 bases sitting between them. CDR3 length equals 12 residues. CDR1 and CDR2 (germline): ENHRY, SYGVKD. The CDR3 nucleotides are TGTGCCATCAGGGAGATAAACCTAGGCTACACCTTC. As protein: CAIREINLGYTF.

The chain carries TRBV5-1 and TRBJ1-1, with a tentative D call TRBD1 (6 bases). The germline CDR1 and CDR2 sequences are SGHRS and YFSETQ. This CDR3 is 18 amino acids long. V was shortened by 4 bases and J by 1 base, with 23 bases between the two germline ends. DNA for the CDR3: TGCGCCAGCAGCGGGGGTCCTACAGGGCGAGGGTCGAACACTGAAGCTTTCTTT. Translating it yields CASSGGPTGRGSNTEAFF.

The V and J genes are TRBV7-9 and TRBJ1-6; TRBD1 is a possible D gene (6 bases). Germline CDR1 and CDR2: SEHNR and FQNEAQ (reference sequence). The CDR3 totals 17 residues. Trimming removed 6 bases at V and 0 bases at J, with 15 bases between. CDR3 DNA sequence: TGTGCCAGCAGACTCGCAGGGGCGAGCTCCTATAATTCACCCCTCCACTTT. Amino acids: CASRLAGASSYNSPLHF.

This clone was found a few times. The rearrangement links TRBV19 to TRBJ1-4, with D unresolved. Trimming removed 7 bases from V and 7 bases from J, with 16 bases in between. This CDR3 spans 14 amino acids. Germline V gene lookup returns CDR1 LNHDA and CDR2 SQIVND (reference sequence). The CDR3 bases are TGTGCCAGTACCCCGGGAGCTGGCGGTGAAAAACTGTTTTTT. Translating it yields CASTPGAGGEKLFF.

The chain employs TRBV18 and TRBJ2-3; D not certain. Germline-derived CDR1 and CDR2 are KGHSH and LQKENI. With 1 base removed from V and 3 bases from J, the gap between germline ends came to 5 bases. The CDR3 spans 13 residues. The CDR3 here is CASSPQQTDTQYF. CDR3 in DNA: TGTGCCAGCTCACCACAGCAAACAGATACGCAGTATTTT.

The chain joins TRBV7-2 to TRBJ2-7, with 9 bases that match TRBD1. CDR3 size: 16 residues. Germline CDR1 is SGHTA and CDR2 is FQGNSA. V shed 5 bases and J 0 bases; nucleotides not matched to a gene: 8. The CDR3 reads CASSISSGQGSYEQYF. As DNA, the CDR3 is TGTGCCAGCAGCATTTCCTCGGGACAGGGCTCCTACGAGCAGTACTTC.